These 4 T cell receptor beta chains share one sample of origin, sequenced in a study of tumor-infiltrating lymphocytes in primary liver carcinoma. Alongside blood RNA obtained from unsorted whole blood, germline DNA was also extracted. TCR beta cDNA came from about 0.55 ug total RNA, primed with a constant-region primer. It was through three nested multiplex PCR rounds of slightly modified ARM-PCR that TCR beta libraries arose. For around 10 cycles apiece, the opening two PCR rounds ran with TRBV1-TRBV30 forward primers and a C-beta reverse primer. Using its own MiXCR run on the multiplex PCR reads, TCRdb lists one record per CDR3 protein. The sample lists approximately 330,000 distinct CDR3 sequences; around 60% were seen once. The specimen sequenced was peripheral blood. These receptors all come from a man between 40 and 49 years old with primary liver carcinoma and hepatitis B virus infection.

This clonotype was detected a few times. This chain uses TRBV5-1 with TRBJ2-3; 7 positions match TRBD2. Trimming at V came to 5 bases and at J to 3 bases, leaving 9 bases not matched to a gene. This CDR3 contains 15 residues. Germline CDR1 and CDR2: SGHRS and YFSETQ. The CDR3 spells CASRGTIISTDTQYF. CDR3 in DNA: TGCGCCAGCAGGGGGACTATAATCTCTACAGATACGCAGTATTTT.

As to this clonotype: With a much larger clone just one base away, this may be a read error. In DNA form, the CDR3 reads TGTGCCGGCAGCTTAGGTCAGGGGTCGGAAGCTTTCTTT. This gives the protein CAGSLGQGSEAFF. The chain links TRBV7-9 to TRBJ1-1; D might be TRBD1 (6 bases). CDR1 is SEHNR and CDR2 is FQNEAQ in the germline V gene (reference sequence). The CDR3 runs to 13 residues.

This clonotype came up many times. The rearrangement uses TRBV6-5 and TRBJ1-4; possibly TRBD1 for D (5 bases). From germline, CDR1 is MNHEY and CDR2 SVGAGI. Trimming took off 7 bases at V and 8 bases at J, with 17 bases between the two ends. This CDR3 has 14 amino acids. The CDR3 here is CASTKVGLGEKLFF. The CDR3 DNA reads as TGTGCCAGCACCAAGGTGGGGCTGGGGGAAAAACTGTTTTTT.

Comment on this clonotype: It may be a read error: a sequence one base away is much more abundant. This rearrangement joins TRBV5-1 to TRBJ2-1; tentative D call: TRBD2 (6 bases). The CDR3 has 18 residues. Germline CDR1 and CDR2: SGHRS and YFSETQ. CDR3 region: CANSLDAGSGRSYNEQFF. The CDR3 DNA sequence: TGCGCCAACAGCTTGGATGCGGGTAGCGGTCGCTCCTACAATGAGCAGTTCTTC. The whole variable domain, remainder taken from reference TRBV5-1 and TRBJ2-1, is KAGVTQTPRYLIKTRGQQVTLSCSPISGHRSVSWYQQTPGQGLQFLFEYFSETQRNKGNFPGRFSGRQFSNSRSEMNVSTLELGDSALYLCANSLDAGSGRSYNEQFFGPGTRLTVL.